The source of this T cell receptor beta chain is a study of blood T cell repertoires in COVID-19. On the study more broadly: Sample material is recorded as cDNA or gDNA derived from T cells, B-cell-depleted T cells, or PBMCs.

The CDR3 is made up of 17 amino acids. J lost 4 bases, V lost 4 bases, and 12 bases had no gene match. Germline V lookup: CDR1 MNHEY, CDR2 SMNVEV (reference sequence). Data came from immunoSEQ multiplex PCR; TCRdb stores just in-frame clones and leaves some out. Altogether approximately 97,000 clones are present, more than 75% being singletons, with the ten largest covering 15% to 20%. Sequencing was carried out using peripheral blood. The chain joins TRBV27 to TRBJ1-2; TRBD1 agrees at 10 bases. The source of this sequence is a human donor in a cohort sampled during active COVID-19. The CDR3, as DNA: TGTGCCAGCAGTTCCGGTCCTCCCCGACAGGGGGCCTATGGCTACACCTTC. Translated: CASSSGPPRQGAYGYTF.